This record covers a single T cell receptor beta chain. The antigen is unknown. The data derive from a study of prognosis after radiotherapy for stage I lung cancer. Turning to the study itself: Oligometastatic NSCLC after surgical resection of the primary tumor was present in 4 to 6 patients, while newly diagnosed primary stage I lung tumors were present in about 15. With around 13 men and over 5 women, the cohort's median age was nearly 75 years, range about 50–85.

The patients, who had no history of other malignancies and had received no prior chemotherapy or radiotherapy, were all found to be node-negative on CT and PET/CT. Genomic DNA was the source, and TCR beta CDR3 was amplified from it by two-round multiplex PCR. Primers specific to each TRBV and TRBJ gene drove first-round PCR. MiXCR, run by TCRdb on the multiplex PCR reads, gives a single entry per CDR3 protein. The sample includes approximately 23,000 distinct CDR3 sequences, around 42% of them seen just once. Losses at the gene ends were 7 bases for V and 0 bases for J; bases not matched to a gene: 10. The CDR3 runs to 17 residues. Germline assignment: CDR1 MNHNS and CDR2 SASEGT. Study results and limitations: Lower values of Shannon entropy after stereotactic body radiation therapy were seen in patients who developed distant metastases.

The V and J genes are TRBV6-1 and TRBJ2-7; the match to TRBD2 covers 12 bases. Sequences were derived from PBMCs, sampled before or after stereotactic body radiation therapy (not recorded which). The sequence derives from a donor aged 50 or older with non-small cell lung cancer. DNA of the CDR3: TGTGCCAGCACCCACACTAGCGGGGGGACCAGCTCCTACGAGCAGTACTTC. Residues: CASTHTSGGTSSYEQYF.